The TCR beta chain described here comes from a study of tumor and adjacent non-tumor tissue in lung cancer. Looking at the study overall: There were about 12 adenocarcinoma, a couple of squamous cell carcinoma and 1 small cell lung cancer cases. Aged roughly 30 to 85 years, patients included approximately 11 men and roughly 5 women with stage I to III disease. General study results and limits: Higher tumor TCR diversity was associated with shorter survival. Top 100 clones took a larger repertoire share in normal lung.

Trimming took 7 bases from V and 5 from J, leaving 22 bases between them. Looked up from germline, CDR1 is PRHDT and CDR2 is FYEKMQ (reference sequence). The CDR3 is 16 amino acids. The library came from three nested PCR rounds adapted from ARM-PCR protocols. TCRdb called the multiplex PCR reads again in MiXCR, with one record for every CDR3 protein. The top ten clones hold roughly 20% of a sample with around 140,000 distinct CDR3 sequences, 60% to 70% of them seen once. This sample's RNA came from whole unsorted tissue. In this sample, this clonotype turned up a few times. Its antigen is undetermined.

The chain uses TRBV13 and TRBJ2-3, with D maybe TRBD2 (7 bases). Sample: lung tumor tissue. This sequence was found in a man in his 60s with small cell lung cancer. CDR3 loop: CASNFRAKGGGDTQYF. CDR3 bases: TGTGCCAGCAACTTCAGGGCTAAGGGGGGGGGAGATACGCAGTATTTT.